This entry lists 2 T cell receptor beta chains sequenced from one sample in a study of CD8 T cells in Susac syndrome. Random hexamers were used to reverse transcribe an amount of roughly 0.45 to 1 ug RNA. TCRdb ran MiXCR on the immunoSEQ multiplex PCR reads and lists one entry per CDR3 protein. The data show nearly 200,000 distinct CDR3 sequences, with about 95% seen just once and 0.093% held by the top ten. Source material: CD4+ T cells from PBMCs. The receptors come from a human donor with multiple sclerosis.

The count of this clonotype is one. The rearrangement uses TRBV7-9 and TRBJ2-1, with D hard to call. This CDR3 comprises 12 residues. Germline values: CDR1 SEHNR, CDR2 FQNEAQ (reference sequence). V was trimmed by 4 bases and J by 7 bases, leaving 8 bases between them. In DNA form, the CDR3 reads TGTGCCAGCAGCTCCCTTGGGAATGAGCAGTTCTTC. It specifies CASSSLGNEQFF. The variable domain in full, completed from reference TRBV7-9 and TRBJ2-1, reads DTGVSQNPRHKITKRGQNVTFRCDPISEHNRLYWYRQTLGQGPEFLTYFQNEAQLEKSRLLSDRFSAERPKGSFSTLEIQRTEQGDSAMYLCASSSLGNEQFFGPGTRLTVL.

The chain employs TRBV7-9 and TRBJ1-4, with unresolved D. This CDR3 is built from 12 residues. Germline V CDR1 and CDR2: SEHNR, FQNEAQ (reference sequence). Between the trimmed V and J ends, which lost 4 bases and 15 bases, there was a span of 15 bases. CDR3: CASSSRLEGMFF. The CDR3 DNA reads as TGTGCCAGCAGCTCCAGACTGGAGGGAATGTTTTTT.